This TCR beta chain was observed in a study of blood T cells in healthy people across ages. Healthy Caucasian individuals from Russia aged about 6 to 100 were enrolled as donors. This clonotype turned up a few times. What it binds is unknown. Study-wide findings and caveats: Because sorting was not performed, PBMCs prevented conclusive naive versus antigen-experienced comparison. Both higher diversity and more naive CD4+ cells marked long-lived donors when set against aged donors.

Primed by a sample-barcoded 5' primer and a J-beta primer mix, a second PCR proceeded for 7 to 11 cycles. TCRdb reprocessed the 5' RACE reads with MiXCR, giving one entry per CDR3 protein. The sample records more than 650,000 distinct CDR3 sequences, 25% to 30% being singletons. These sequences were also reported in another study, on T cells of mothers and their children.

The TCR sequence derives from a boy between 10 and 17 years old in good health. Material for sequencing was blood.

CDR3: CASEPVPLGKLFF. CDR3 coding DNA: TGCGCCAGCGAGCCGGTACCTCTCGGAAAACTGTTTTTT. J is TRBJ1-4 and V is TRBV4-1; D unclear. V was cut by 8 bases and J by 10 bases, with 17 bases left in between. The CDR3 extends over 13 amino acids. From germline, CDR1 is MGHRA and CDR2 YSYEKL.